The 25 T cell receptor beta chains below come from one sample, sequenced in a study of Ad26.COV2.S vaccination and SARS-CoV-2 variants. Treatment given: roughly 19 received Ad26.COV2.S at low or high dose, single or two shots; 5 received placebo; per-sample allocation not given. Sampling was performed 63 days after the first vaccine or placebo injection. Generated by immunoSEQ multiplex PCR, the TCRdb table keeps only in-frame clones and is missing some. The sample yields roughly 680,000 clones, approximately 88% seen once. The sequencing here drew on peripheral blood, taken in a trial of Ad26.COV2.S vaccine versus placebo. The receptors stem from a person between 18 and 60 years old who received the Ad26.COV2.S COVID-19 vaccine or a placebo.

This chain uses TRBV7-9 with TRBJ2-7; 9 nucleotides line up with TRBD1. Per the germline V gene, CDR1 is SEHNR and CDR2 is FQNEAQ (reference sequence). The CDR3 has 16 residues. V gave up 0 bases and J gave up 0 bases; unmatched junction bases: 3. The CDR3: CASSLAGTGSSYEQYF. In DNA form, the CDR3 reads TGTGCCAGCAGCTTAGCGGGGACAGGGTCCTCCTACGAGCAGTACTTC.

The chain carries TRBV10-2 and TRBJ2-7; 9 nucleotides align to TRBD2. CDR1 is WSHSY and CDR2 is SAAADI in the germline V gene. The trim removed 6 bases at V and 6 bases at J, leaving 3 bases unmatched. The CDR3 contains 12 residues. The CDR3 DNA reads as TGCGCCAGCAGATATAGCGGGAGCGAGCAGTACTTC. Protein sequence: CASRYSGSEQYF.

The CDR3 protein is CASSHEPGQGYNYGYTF. CDR3 DNA: TGTGCCAGCAGCCACGAACCGGGACAGGGATATAACTATGGCTACACCTTC. The chain carries TRBV5-4 and TRBJ1-2, with TRBD1 identical over 9 bases. The length of the CDR3 is 17 residues. Germline loops: CDR1 SGHNT, CDR2 YYREEE (reference sequence). The ends lost 4 bases at V and 1 base at J; junction bases unmatched: 11.

This clone was recorded only once. The rearrangement uses TRBV5-4 and TRBJ1-2; no firm D call. CDR1 and CDR2 (germline): SGHNT, YYREEE (reference sequence). The CDR3 length is 13 residues. Trimming shortened V by 0 bases and J by 7 bases, and 10 bases separated the two germline ends. For the CDR3, the DNA is TGTGCCAGCAGCTTGGTCCCCGTGTCTGGCTACACCTTC. Protein: CASSLVPVSGYTF.

In its sample, this clone was seen once. The V gene is TRBV7-2, the J gene TRBJ2-2; possible D gene TRBD2, 6 bases. Trimming cost V 8 bases and J 2 bases, with 15 bases left between them. Germline V gives CDR1 SGHTA, CDR2 FQGNSA. This CDR3 contains 15 residues. The CDR3, as DNA: TGTGCCAGCGGGCGGGGCGGCGTCAACACCGGGGAGCTGTTTTTT. It is translated as CASGRGGVNTGELFF. Supplemented by reference TRBV7-2 and TRBJ2-2, the full variable domain reads GAGVSQSPSNKVTEKGKDVELRCDPISGHTALYWYRQSLGQGLEFLIYFQGNSAPDKSGLPSDRFSAERTGGSVSTLTIQRTQQEDSAVYLCASGRGGVNTGELFFGEGSRLTVL.

This chain joins TRBV9 and TRBJ2-7, with 10 bases fitting TRBD1. Germline CDR1 and CDR2: SGDLS and YYNGEE. The V and J ends lost 0 bases and 4 bases, in that order; junction bases with no gene match: 4. This CDR3 is 15 amino acids long. The CDR3 spells CASSVEGTGEYEQYF. For the CDR3, the DNA is TGTGCCAGCAGCGTAGAAGGGACAGGGGAATACGAGCAGTACTTC.

This clone has a handful of counts. CDR3 amino acids: CASSPKRQGPQHF. The CDR3 DNA sequence: TGTGCCAGCTCACCCAAAAGGCAGGGGCCCCAGCATTTT. The rearrangement uses TRBV18 and TRBJ1-5; perhaps TRBD1 as D (5 bases). The CDR3 has 13 amino acids. The germline V and J ends were trimmed by 3 bases and 9 bases, with 12 bases remaining between them. The V gene's germline CDR1 is KGHSH and CDR2 LQKENI.

The CDR3 DNA sequence: TGTGCCAGCAGTTCCTTCCCTGACAGACCGTGGGGAGAGACCCAGTACTTC. Encoded protein: CASSSFPDRPWGETQYF. The V gene is TRBV27, the J gene TRBJ2-5; D possibly corresponds to TRBD1 (5 bases). The V gene's germline CDR1 is MNHEY and CDR2 SMNVEV (reference sequence). Trimming removed 4 bases at V and 4 bases at J, with 22 bases between. The CDR3 runs 17 residues.

This rearrangement joins TRBV27 to TRBJ2-1, with 7 positions matching TRBD1. Unmatched junction bases numbered 6, after V lost 2 bases and J lost 5 bases. The CDR3 spans 15 residues. The V gene's germline CDR1 is MNHEY and CDR2 SMNVEV (reference sequence). This CDR3 is CASSLTGVGDNEQFF. The CDR3 region has the DNA TGTGCCAGCAGTTTAACAGGGGTGGGAGACAATGAGCAGTTCTTC.

The chain links TRBV15 to TRBJ2-7; TRBD2 agrees at 9 bases. CDR1 and CDR2 (germline): LNHNV, YYDKDF (reference sequence). The CDR3 sequence is 18 residues long. V lost 0 bases to trimming and J lost 0 bases; unmatched junction nucleotides: 9. CDR3 loop: CATSRDKTSGPSSYEQYF. The CDR3, as DNA: TGTGCCACCAGCAGAGATAAGACTAGCGGCCCTAGCTCCTACGAGCAGTACTTC. The full variable domain, with the rest looked up from reference TRBV15 and TRBJ2-7, is DAMVIQNPRYQVTQFGKPVTLSCSQTLNHNVMYWYQQKSSQAPKLLFHYYDKDFNNEADTPDNFQSRRPNTSFCFLDIRSPGLGDTAMYLCATSRDKTSGPSSYEQYFGPGTRLTVT.

This clone was seen a few times. The rearrangement joins TRBV7-2 to TRBJ1-1; D might be TRBD1 (5 bases). The V gene's germline CDR1 is SGHTA and CDR2 FQGNSA. The CDR3 has 12 residues. The ends were cut back, 5 bases at V and 9 bases at J, with 13 bases in the middle. CDR3 in amino acids: CASSLTQGKAFF. The CDR3 bases are TGTGCCAGCAGCCTCACTCAGGGTAAAGCTTTCTTT.

The V call is TRBV5-1, the J call TRBJ2-1, with 14 bases that match TRBD2. Trimming removed 4 bases from V and 2 bases from J; junction bases left unmatched: 5. This CDR3 contains 17 residues. Germline loops: CDR1 SGHRS, CDR2 YFSETQ. CDR3 nucleotide sequence: TGCGCCAGCAGCAGCGGGACTAGCGGGAGCCCCTACAATGAGCAGTTCTTC. Translating gives CASSSGTSGSPYNEQFF. Variable domain in full (rest from reference TRBV5-1 and TRBJ2-1): KAGVTQTPRYLIKTRGQQVTLSCSPISGHRSVSWYQQTPGQGLQFLFEYFSETQRNKGNFPGRFSGRQFSNSRSEMNVSTLELGDSALYLCASSSGTSGSPYNEQFFGPGTRLTVL.

The V gene is TRBV19, the J gene TRBJ1-5; 8 bases are a match to TRBD1. The CDR3 length is 14 residues. The J segment lost 7 bases and the V segment lost 5 bases, leaving 7 bases of the junction unmatched. CDR1 and CDR2 (germline): LNHDA, SQIVND (reference sequence). The CDR3 protein is CASSPTGGGQPQHF. In nucleotides, the CDR3 is TGTGCCAGTAGTCCAACAGGGGGGGGGCAGCCCCAGCATTTT.

V usage is TRBV3-1 (or the pseudogene TRBV3-2) and J usage is TRBJ2-3; D might be TRBD1 or TRBD2, each matching 6 bases. With 4 bases removed from V and 2 bases from J, the gap between germline ends came to 13 bases. Germline V CDR1 and CDR2: LGHDT, YNNKEL (reference sequence). The CDR3 is 15 residues long. The CDR3 DNA follows: TGTGCCAGCAGCCCGACAGGAGGGGTCACAGATACGCAGTATTTT. It translates to CASSPTGGVTDTQYF.

V gene TRBV6-6 combines with J gene TRBJ1-5; TRBD1 might be the D (5 bases). This CDR3 is 16 amino acids long. Germline V lookup: CDR1 MNHNY, CDR2 SVGAGI (reference sequence). Trimming took off 6 bases at V and 0 bases at J, with 15 bases between the two ends. CDR3: CASSPRGSYSNQPQHF. Here the CDR3 DNA reads TGTGCCAGCAGCCCACGGGGGTCTTATAGCAATCAGCCCCAGCATTTT.

The chain is built from TRBV5-5 and TRBJ1-5; D possibly corresponds to TRBD1 (6 bases). The CDR3 is made up of 15 amino acids. The V end lost 4 bases, the J end lost 6 bases, and 17 bases lay between the germline ends. The V gene's germline CDR1 is SGHKS and CDR2 YYEKEE (reference sequence). CDR3 sequence (DNA): TGTGCCAGCAGCCCTATCCCGGGGGCCGTTCAGCCCCAGCATTTT. Translation: CASSPIPGAVQPQHF.

The chain employs TRBV6-2 or TRBV6-3 and TRBJ2-6, with D hard to call. The germline CDR1 and CDR2 sequences are MNHEY and SVGEGT. Trimming cost V 3 bases and J 3 bases, with 9 bases left between them. The CDR3 runs to 15 residues. The DNA for the CDR3 is TGTGCCAGCAGTTATAACGTCGGTGGGGCCAACGTCCTGACTTTC. Residues: CASSYNVGGANVLTF.

This chain joins TRBV7-9 and TRBJ1-2, with D perhaps TRBD1 (5 bases). From germline, CDR1 is SEHNR and CDR2 FQNEAQ (reference sequence). V dropped 10 bases and J dropped 0 bases, with 15 bases sitting between them. The CDR3 runs 14 residues. This CDR3 is CATQGAGANYGYTF. The CDR3 DNA reads TGTGCCACCCAAGGGGCGGGAGCTAACTATGGCTACACCTTC. The whole variable domain, remainder taken from reference TRBV7-9 and TRBJ1-2, is DTGVSQNPRHKITKRGQNVTFRCDPISEHNRLYWYRQTLGQGPEFLTYFQNEAQLEKSRLLSDRFSAERPKGSFSTLEIQRTEQGDSAMYLCATQGAGANYGYTFGSGTRLTVV.

A single count supports this clone. The chain recombines TRBV9 with TRBJ2-1; TRBD2 aligns across 14 bases. The junction had 7 bases not matched to a gene; V was cut back by 3 bases and J by 8 bases. The CDR3 runs 16 residues. The germline gives CDR1 SGDLS, CDR2 YYNGEE. The DNA of the CDR3 is TGTGCCAGCAGCGCAATCAGGGGACTAGCGGGAGATGAGCAGTTCTTC. Translation gives CASSAIRGLAGDEQFF.

V gene TRBV7-9 combines with J gene TRBJ1-4; tentative D call: TRBD1 (5 bases). The V end lost 0 bases, the J end lost 8 bases, and 13 bases lay between the germline ends. This CDR3 has 15 residues. CDR1 and CDR2 from the germline V gene are SEHNR and FQNEAQ (reference sequence). DNA of the CDR3: TGTGCCAGCAGCTTAGCGGGTGGGGCGGACGAAAAACTGTTTTTT. It codes for CASSLAGGADEKLFF.

Turning to this clone: Different DNA sequences within this sample yield the same CDR3. J is TRBJ2-7 and V is TRBV20-1; D is unresolved. CDR1 is DFQATT and CDR2 is SNEGSKA in the germline V gene (reference sequence). This CDR3 is built from 10 residues. V was cut by 6 bases and J by 3 bases, with 6 bases left in between. The CDR3 DNA reads as TGCAGTGCGGGTGGCTACGAGCAGTACTTC. This translates into CSAGGYEQYF.

This clone was recorded once. V usage is TRBV4-3 and J usage is TRBJ2-5, with D perhaps TRBD1 (6 bases). V dropped 1 base and J dropped 3 bases, with 15 bases sitting between them. This CDR3 is built from 16 residues. Germline CDR1 and CDR2: LGHNA and YSLEER. CDR3 residues: CASSQAWQGREETQYF. The CDR3 nucleotides are TGCGCCAGCAGCCAAGCATGGCAGGGGCGGGAAGAGACCCAGTACTTC.

The J gene is TRBJ2-1, the V gene TRBV15; TRBD2 matches at 8 bases. With 0 bases clipped from V and 9 bases from J, the junction kept 7 bases outside the gene matches. CDR3 length: 15 residues. CDR1 is LNHNV, CDR2 YYDKDF, per germline (reference sequence). In DNA form, the CDR3 reads TGTGCCACCAGCAGAGACAGCGGGAGCGGGGTTGAGCAGTTCTTC. Protein product: CATSRDSGSGVEQFF.

The table lists this clone with a few counts. The chain uses TRBV30 and TRBJ1-2, with TRBD1 as a possible D gene (6 bases). The CDR3 extends over 14 amino acids. The V gene lost 0 bases and the J gene lost 0 bases, with 8 bases spanning the gap. Germline CDR1 and CDR2: GTSNPN and SVGIG (reference sequence). The CDR3 nucleotides read TGTGCCTGGAGTGTGGGGGGCTCTAACTATGGCTACACCTTC. Translating it yields CAWSVGGSNYGYTF.

This chain links TRBV5-1 with TRBJ2-2, with a possible D match to TRBD2 (6 bases). The CDR3 extends over 16 amino acids. Germline V gives CDR1 SGHRS, CDR2 YFSETQ. Trimming cost V 4 bases and J 0 bases, with 13 bases left between them. CDR3 residues: CASSLGGRPNTGELFF. CDR3 DNA sequence: TGCGCCAGCAGCCTGGGGGGACGGCCGAACACCGGGGAGCTGTTTTTT.